This T cell receptor (beta chain) was captured by sequencing in a study of OX40 agonist ivuxolimab in advanced cancers. Study at large: Aged about 23 to 90 with a mean of approximately 60 years, they were about 83% male. Participants could have had prior anti-PD-1, anti-PD-L1 or anti-CTLA-4 therapy, and about 40% had some.

The study, taken as a whole, reports: At doses 0.1 to 3.0 mg/kg, CD4+ and CD8+ clones expanded.

V lost 4 bases, J lost 2 bases, and 12 bases lay in between. The CDR3 covers 14 residues. Germline V CDR1 and CDR2: KGHSH, LQKENI. Clones were read by immunoSEQ multiplex PCR, and TCRdb kept only the in-frame ones, dropping some. Among about 49,000 clones, nearly 80% were seen once, and the ten largest hold 2% to 3%. As to this clone: Its specificity is unknown.

The sequenced sample was CD4+ or CD8+ T cells sorted from blood, obtained in a trial of the OX40 agonist ivuxolimab. J is TRBJ2-7 and V is TRBV18; D uncertain. The TCR comes from an adult with an advanced solid tumor such as melanoma, head and neck, liver or kidney cancer. DNA of the CDR3: TGTGCCAGCTCACAGACCGATGGGACCTACGAGCAGTACTTC. Translating it yields CASSQTDGTYEQYF.